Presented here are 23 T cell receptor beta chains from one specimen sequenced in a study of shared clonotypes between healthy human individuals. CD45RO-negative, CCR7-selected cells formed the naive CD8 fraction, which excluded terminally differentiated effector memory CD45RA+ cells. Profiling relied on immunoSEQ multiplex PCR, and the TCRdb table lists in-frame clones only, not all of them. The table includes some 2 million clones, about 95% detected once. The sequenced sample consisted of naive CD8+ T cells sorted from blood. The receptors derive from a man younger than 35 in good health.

Written as DNA, the CDR3 is TGTGCCAGCAGCGAATGGGACAGCGGAAACACCATATATTTT. This codes for CASSEWDSGNTIYF. The rearrangement uses TRBV9 and TRBJ1-3; TRBD1 agrees at 7 bases. V trimming: 3 bases; J trimming: 4 bases; junction bases outside the gene matches: 4. Germline V gives CDR1 SGDLS, CDR2 YYNGEE. This CDR3 has 14 amino acids.

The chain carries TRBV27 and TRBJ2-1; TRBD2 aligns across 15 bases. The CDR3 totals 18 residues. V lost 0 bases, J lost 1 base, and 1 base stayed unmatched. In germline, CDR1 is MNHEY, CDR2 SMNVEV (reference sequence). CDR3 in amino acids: CASSLSGLAGGSYNEQFF. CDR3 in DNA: TGTGCCAGCAGTTTATCGGGACTAGCGGGAGGTTCCTACAATGAGCAGTTCTTC.

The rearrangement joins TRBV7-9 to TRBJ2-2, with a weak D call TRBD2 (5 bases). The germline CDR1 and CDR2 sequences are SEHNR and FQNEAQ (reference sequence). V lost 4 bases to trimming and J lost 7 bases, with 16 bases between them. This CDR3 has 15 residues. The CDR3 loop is CASSSEWPSSGELFF. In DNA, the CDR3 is TGTGCCAGCAGCTCCGAATGGCCTAGCAGCGGGGAGCTGTTTTTT.

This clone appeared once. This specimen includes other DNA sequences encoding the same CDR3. The CDR3, as DNA: TGCGCCAGCAGCCAAGTAGGGGGCACCGGGGAGCTGTTTTTT. Its protein product is CASSQVGGTGELFF. The chain recombines TRBV4-1 with TRBJ2-2; D possibly corresponds to TRBD1 (6 bases). Germline lookup yields CDR1 MGHRA and CDR2 YSYEKL. The V and J ends lost 1 base and 4 bases respectively, with 7 bases between them. This CDR3 is built from 14 residues.

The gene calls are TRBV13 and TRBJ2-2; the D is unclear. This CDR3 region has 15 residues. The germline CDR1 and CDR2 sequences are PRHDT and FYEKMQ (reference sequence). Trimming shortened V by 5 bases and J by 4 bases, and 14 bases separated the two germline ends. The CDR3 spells CASSPKGSGTGELFF. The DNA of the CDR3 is TGTGCCAGCAGCCCCAAAGGGTCGGGCACCGGGGAGCTGTTTTTT.

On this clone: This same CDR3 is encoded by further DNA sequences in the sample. The CDR3 DNA sequence: TGTGCCAGCAGAAGGCTAGCGGGGTACAATGAGCAGTTCTTC. Its protein product is CASRRLAGYNEQFF. The chain joins TRBV27 to TRBJ2-1; TRBD2 matches 9 bases. Trimming cost V 6 bases and J 4 bases; bases outside gene matches: 4. Germline-derived CDR1 and CDR2 are MNHEY and SMNVEV (reference sequence). The CDR3 covers 14 residues.

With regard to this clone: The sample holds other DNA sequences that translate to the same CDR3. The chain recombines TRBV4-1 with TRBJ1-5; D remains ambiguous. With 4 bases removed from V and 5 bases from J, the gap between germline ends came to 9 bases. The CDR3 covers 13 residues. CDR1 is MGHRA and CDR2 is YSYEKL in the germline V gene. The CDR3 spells CASSPRGDQPQHF. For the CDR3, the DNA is TGCGCCAGCAGCCCGCGCGGTGATCAGCCCCAGCATTTT.

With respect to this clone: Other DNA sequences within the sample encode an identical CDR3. CDR3 sequence: CASSPGPYGYTF. The CDR3 coding sequence is TGTGCCAGCAGCCCAGGGCCCTATGGCTACACCTTC. The J gene is TRBJ1-2, the V gene TRBV9, with a possible D match to TRBD1 (5 bases). Trimming removed 4 bases from V and 4 bases from J, with 8 bases in between. The CDR3 runs 12 residues. Germline CDR1 SGDLS, CDR2 YYNGEE.

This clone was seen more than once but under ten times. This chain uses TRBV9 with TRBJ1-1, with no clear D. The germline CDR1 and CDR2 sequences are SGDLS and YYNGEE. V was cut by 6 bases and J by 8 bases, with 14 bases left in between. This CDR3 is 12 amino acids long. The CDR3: CASTGLHGEAFF. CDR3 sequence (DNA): TGTGCCAGCACAGGTTTGCATGGGGAAGCTTTCTTT.

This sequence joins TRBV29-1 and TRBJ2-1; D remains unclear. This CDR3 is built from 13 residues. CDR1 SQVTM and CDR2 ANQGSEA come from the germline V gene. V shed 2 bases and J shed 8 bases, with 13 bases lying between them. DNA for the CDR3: TGCAGCGTTGAAACCCGTGGAATCTATGAGCAGTTCTTC. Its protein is CSVETRGIYEQFF.

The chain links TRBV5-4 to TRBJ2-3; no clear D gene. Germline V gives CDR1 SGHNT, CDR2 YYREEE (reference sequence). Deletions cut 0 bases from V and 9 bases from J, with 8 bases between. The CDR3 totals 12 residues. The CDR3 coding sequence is TGTGCCAGCAGCTTGGTGGGTGGCACGCAGTATTTT. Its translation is CASSLVGGTQYF.

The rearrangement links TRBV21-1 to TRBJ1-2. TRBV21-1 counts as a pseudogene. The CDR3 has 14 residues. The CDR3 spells CASSKIVFVGGYTF. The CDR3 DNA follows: TGTGCCAGCAGCAAAATCGTTTTCGTGGGGGGCTACACCTTC.

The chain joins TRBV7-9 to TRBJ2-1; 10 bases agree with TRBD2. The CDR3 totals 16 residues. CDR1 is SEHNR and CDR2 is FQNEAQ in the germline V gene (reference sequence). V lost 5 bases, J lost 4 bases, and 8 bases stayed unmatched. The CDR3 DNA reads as TGTGCCAGCAGCCCTCGGGAGACTAGCGGGTACAATGAGCAGTTCTTC. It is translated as CASSPRETSGYNEQFF.

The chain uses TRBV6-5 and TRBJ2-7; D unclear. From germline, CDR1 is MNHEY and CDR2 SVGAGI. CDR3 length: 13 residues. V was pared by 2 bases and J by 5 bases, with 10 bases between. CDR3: CASSYPGWNEQYF. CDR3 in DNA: TGTGCCAGCAGTTACCCCGGGTGGAACGAGCAGTACTTC.

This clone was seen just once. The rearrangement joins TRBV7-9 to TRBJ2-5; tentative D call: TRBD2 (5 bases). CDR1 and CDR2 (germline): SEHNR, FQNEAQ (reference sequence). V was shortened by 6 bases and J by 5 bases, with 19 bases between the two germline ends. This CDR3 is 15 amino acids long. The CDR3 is CASRSGSTLGETQYF. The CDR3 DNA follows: TGTGCCAGCAGGTCGGGATCAACCCTTGGGGAGACCCAGTACTTC.

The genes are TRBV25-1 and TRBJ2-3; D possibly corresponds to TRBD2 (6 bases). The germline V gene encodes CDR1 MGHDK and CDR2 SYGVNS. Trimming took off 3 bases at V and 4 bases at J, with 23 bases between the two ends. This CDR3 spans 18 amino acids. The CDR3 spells CASSDPLSSGNFPDTQYF. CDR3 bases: TGTGCCAGCAGTGACCCTCTCAGTAGCGGCAATTTTCCAGATACGCAGTATTTT.

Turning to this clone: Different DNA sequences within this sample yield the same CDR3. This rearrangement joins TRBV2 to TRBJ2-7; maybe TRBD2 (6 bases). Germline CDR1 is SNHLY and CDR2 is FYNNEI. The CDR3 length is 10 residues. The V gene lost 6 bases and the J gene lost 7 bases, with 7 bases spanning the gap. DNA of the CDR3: TGTGCCAGCAGGGCGGGAGAGCAGTACTTC. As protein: CASRAGEQYF.

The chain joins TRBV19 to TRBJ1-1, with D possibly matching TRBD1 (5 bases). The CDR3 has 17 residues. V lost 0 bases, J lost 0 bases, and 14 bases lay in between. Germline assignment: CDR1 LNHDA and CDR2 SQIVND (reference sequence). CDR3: CASSIDLEQAMNTEAFF. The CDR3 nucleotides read TGTGCCAGTAGTATAGATTTAGAACAGGCCATGAACACTGAAGCTTTCTTT.

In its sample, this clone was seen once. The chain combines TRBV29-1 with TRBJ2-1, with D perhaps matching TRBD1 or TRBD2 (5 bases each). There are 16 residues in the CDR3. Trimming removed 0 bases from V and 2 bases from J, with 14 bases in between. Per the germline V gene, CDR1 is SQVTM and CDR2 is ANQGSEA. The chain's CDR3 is CSVEDWGSITYNEQFF. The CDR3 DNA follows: TGCAGCGTTGAAGATTGGGGGAGTATCACCTACAATGAGCAGTTCTTC.

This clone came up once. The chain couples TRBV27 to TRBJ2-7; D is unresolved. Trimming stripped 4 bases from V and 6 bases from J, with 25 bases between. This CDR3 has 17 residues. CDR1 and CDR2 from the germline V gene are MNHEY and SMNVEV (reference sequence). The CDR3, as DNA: TGTGCCAGCAGTTCCCCCCGTTACGGGTCGTCCCTAGGCGAGCAGTACTTC. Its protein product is CASSSPRYGSSLGEQYF.

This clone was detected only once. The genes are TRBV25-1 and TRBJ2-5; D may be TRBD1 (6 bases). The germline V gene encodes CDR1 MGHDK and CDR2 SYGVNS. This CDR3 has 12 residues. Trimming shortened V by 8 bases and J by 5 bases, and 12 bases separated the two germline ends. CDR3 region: CASGRDKETQYF. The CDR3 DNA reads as TGTGCCAGCGGACGGGACAAGGAGACCCAGTACTTC.

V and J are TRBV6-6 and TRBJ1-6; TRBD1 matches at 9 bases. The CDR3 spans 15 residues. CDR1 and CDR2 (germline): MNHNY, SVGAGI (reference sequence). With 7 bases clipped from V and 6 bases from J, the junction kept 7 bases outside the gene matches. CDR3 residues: CASTVQGATNSPLHF. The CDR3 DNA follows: TGTGCCAGCACTGTACAGGGGGCGACTAATTCACCCCTCCACTTT.

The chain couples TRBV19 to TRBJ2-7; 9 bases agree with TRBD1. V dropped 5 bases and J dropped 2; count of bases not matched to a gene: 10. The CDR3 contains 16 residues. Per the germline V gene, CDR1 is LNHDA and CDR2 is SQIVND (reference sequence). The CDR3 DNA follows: TGTGCCAGTAGTCCAGATCCGGGACAGGGAGCCTACGAGCAGTACTTC. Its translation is CASSPDPGQGAYEQYF.